These 29 T cell receptor beta chains share one sample of origin, sequenced in a study of regulatory T cells in long-lasting Graves disease (dated by TCRdb to the early 2020s). The library was built by means of multiplex PCR. For sequencing, an Illumina HiSeq 4000 was employed. TCR beta libraries were built with iRepertoire HTBI primers and Arm-PCR amplification of CDR3 regions. TCRdb reworked the public reads: Q25 trimming with fastp, MiXCR clone assembly, productive beta chains retained. Rows are unified per CDR3 protein, each entry keeping the most common DNA and genes. For this sample there are about 470,000 distinct CDR3 sequences; 20% appear just once. The top ten constitute 7.8% of the sample. What the time point label conveys for this sample: persistent/refractory GD, antithyroid drugs over 5 years with positive TRAb. For both TCR sequencing and RNA sequencing, RNA was extracted from PBMCs using TRIzol.

The sequencing here drew on peripheral blood mononuclear cells (PBMCs), taken when the disease was refractory, from a patient treated with antithyroid drugs. Every receptor here comes from a female donor with Graves disease.

Ten or more counts support this clonotype. V and J are TRBV7-3 and TRBJ2-7; D unresolved. V lost 5 bases to trimming and J lost 1 base, with 9 bases between them. Looked up from germline, CDR1 is SGHTA and CDR2 is FQGTGA. CDR3 length: 13 residues. The CDR3 protein is CASSPAESYEQYF. The CDR3 region has the DNA TGTGCCAGCAGCCCCGCGGAATCCTACGAGCAGTACTTC.

This clonotype was counted ten times or more. The J gene is TRBJ1-5, the V gene TRBV15; D gene unclear. The CDR3 length is 14 residues. Trimming shortened V by 3 bases and J by 0 bases, and 6 bases separated the two germline ends. CDR1 is LNHNV and CDR2 is YYDKDF in the germline V gene (reference sequence). The CDR3 sequence is CATSSPDSNQPQHF. Written as DNA, the CDR3 is TGTGCCACCAGCAGCCCAGATAGCAATCAGCCCCAGCATTTT.

A few counts support this clonotype. V and J are TRBV12-3 or TRBV12-4 and TRBJ2-3, with D possibly TRBD2 on 6 matching bases. The germline V and J ends were trimmed by 3 bases and 4 bases, with 14 bases remaining between them. The CDR3 runs to 15 residues. CDR3 DNA sequence: TGTGCCAGCAGTTTCCAGGGAGCGGGCGCAGATACGCAGTATTTT. It codes for CASSFQGAGADTQYF.

As regards this clonotype: A much more abundant neighbour one base away suggests this may be a read error. The chain combines TRBV6-2 or TRBV6-3 with TRBJ2-5, with D maybe TRBD2 (7 bases). CDR1 is MNHEY and CDR2 is SVGEGT in the germline V gene. The CDR3 extends over 16 amino acids. The CDR3 DNA is TGTGCCAGCAGTGCATTACGCAGGGGAGGGCAAGGGACCCAGTACTTC. It is translated as CASSALRRGGQGTQYF.

This clonotype was counted ten times or more. CDR3 in amino acids: CASSEDWGAGELFF. In DNA, the CDR3 is TGTGCCAGCAGTGAAGATTGGGGAGCCGGGGAGCTGTTTTTT. The chain employs TRBV2 and TRBJ2-2; maybe TRBD2 (5 bases). Germline V gene lookup returns CDR1 SNHLY and CDR2 FYNNEI. The CDR3 spans 14 residues. Trimming cost V 1 base and J 6 bases, with 9 bases left between them. Looking up the rest from reference TRBV2 and TRBJ2-2 gives the full variable domain: EPEVTQTPSHQVTQMGQEVILRCVPISNHLYFYWYRQILGQKVEFLVSFYNNEISEKSEIFDDQFSVERPDGSNFTLKIRSTKLEDSAMYFCASSEDWGAGELFFGEGSRLTVL.

The V and J genes are TRBV27 and TRBJ2-7; D gene ambiguous. The germline V and J ends were trimmed by 2 bases and 7 bases, with 15 bases remaining between them. Germline CDR1 MNHEY, CDR2 SMNVEV (reference sequence). The CDR3 is 14 amino acids. CDR3 in amino acids: CASSLSPNAGEQYF. CDR3 nucleotide sequence: TGTGCCAGCAGTTTAAGTCCTAACGCCGGTGAGCAGTACTTC.

This clonotype was recorded many times. This chain connects TRBV27 to TRBJ2-7; 10 bases align to TRBD2. The CDR3 spans 15 residues. With V trimmed by 7 bases and J by 5 bases, 11 bases remained unmatched. CDR1 and CDR2 from the germline V gene are MNHEY and SMNVEV (reference sequence). The CDR3 nucleotides read TGTGCCAGCATGTCCCTAGCGGGAGCAGTCCACGAGCAGTACTTC. It yields the protein CASMSLAGAVHEQYF.

The chain recombines TRBV7-9 with TRBJ2-2; D is unclear. Germline V lookup: CDR1 SEHNR, CDR2 FQNEAQ (reference sequence). V was cut by 10 bases and J by 1 base, with 28 bases left in between. The CDR3 covers 19 residues. The CDR3 sequence: CATRSANFFSRGNTGELFF. Here the CDR3 DNA reads TGTGCCACCCGCTCTGCTAATTTTTTTAGTAGAGGGAACACCGGGGAGCTGTTTTTT.

The chain is built from TRBV28 and TRBJ2-1; 7 nucleotides agree with TRBD2. Germline V gene data show CDR1 as MDHEN and CDR2 as SYDVKM. The CDR3 runs to 14 residues. J gave up 8 bases and V 9 bases, and 13 bases lay outside the gene matches. CDR3 coding DNA: TGTGCCAGTCAGGGAAAGGCGGGGAGGGATGAGCAGTTCTTC. Translating gives CASQGKAGRDEQFF. Using reference TRBV28 and TRBJ2-1 for the parts outside the CDR3, the full variable domain is DVKVTQSSRYLVKRTGEKVFLECVQDMDHENMFWYRQDPGLGLRLIYFSYDVKMKEKGDIPEGYSVSREKKERFSLILESASTNQTSMYLCASQGKAGRDEQFFGPGTRLTVL.

The chain has TRBV4-3 and TRBJ1-1; the D gene is possibly TRBD1 (6 bases). The CDR3 spans 13 residues. The V gene lost 1 base and the J gene lost 8 bases, with 11 bases spanning the gap. Germline V gene lookup returns CDR1 LGHNA and CDR2 YSLEER. The chain's CDR3 is CASSQVRTVEAFF. DNA of the CDR3: TGCGCCAGCAGCCAAGTTAGGACAGTAGAAGCTTTCTTT.

V gene TRBV9 combines with J gene TRBJ1-2; D is unresolved. Trimming shortened V by 4 bases and J by 10 bases, and 14 bases separated the two germline ends. Germline CDR1 and CDR2: SGDLS and YYNGEE. The CDR3 spans 12 residues. CDR3 sequence reads: CASSSAGSAYTF. The CDR3 coding sequence is TGTGCCAGCAGCTCCGCCGGCTCGGCCTACACCTTC.

With respect to this clonotype: This may come from a read error, since a much larger clone is one base off. CDR3 amino acids: CSARVGAGYDYTF. The CDR3 DNA reads TGCAGTGCTAGAGTAGGGGCAGGCTATGACTACACCTTC. This chain connects TRBV20-1 to TRBJ1-2; maybe TRBD1 (5 bases). This CDR3 region has 13 residues. CDR1 and CDR2 from the germline V gene are DFQATT and SNEGSKA (reference sequence).

The V call is TRBV7-9, the J call TRBJ1-1, with TRBD1 matching over 7 bases. Germline lookup yields CDR1 SEHNR and CDR2 FQNEAQ (reference sequence). CDR3 length: 13 amino acids. Trimming took 5 bases from V and 6 from J; bases not matched to a gene: 6. The CDR3 DNA sequence: TGTGCCAGCAGCCCTTCAGGGGGTTCTGAAGCTTTCTTT. Its protein product is CASSPSGGSEAFF.

This chain uses TRBV30 with TRBJ1-5; tentatively, D is TRBD1 (5 bases). Deletions cut 3 bases from V and 0 bases from J, with 24 bases between. Germline CDR1 GTSNPN, CDR2 SVGIG (reference sequence). The CDR3 consists of 19 residues. CDR3 coding DNA: TGTGCCTGGAGCCTACCTGATTGGGTACAGGTTAATAGCAATCAGCCCCAGCATTTT. It codes for CAWSLPDWVQVNSNQPQHF.

This clonotype has ten or more counts. The chain uses TRBV7-9 and TRBJ1-1, with D possibly TRBD1 on 5 matching bases. V lost 4 bases to trimming and J lost 5 bases, with 14 bases between them. The CDR3 contains 14 residues. Per the germline V gene, CDR1 is SEHNR and CDR2 is FQNEAQ (reference sequence). DNA of the CDR3: TGTGCCAGCAGCTCCGAAGGGGCATGGACTGAAGCTTTCTTT. Residues: CASSSEGAWTEAFF.

This clonotype has a count of ten or more. The chain has TRBV28 and TRBJ1-4; D unclear. V dropped 6 bases and J dropped 7 bases, with 6 bases sitting between them. Germline V gene lookup returns CDR1 MDHEN and CDR2 SYDVKM. The CDR3 consists of 11 residues. CDR3: CASRIGEKLFF. CDR3 bases: TGTGCCAGCAGAATAGGTGAAAAACTGTTTTTT.

The V gene is TRBV27, the J gene TRBJ2-2; TRBD1 agrees at 7 bases. Germline V lookup: CDR1 MNHEY, CDR2 SMNVEV (reference sequence). CDR3 length: 16 amino acids. J gave up 6 bases and V 1 base, and 8 bases lay outside the gene matches. The CDR3 loop is CASSLFRGIVAGELFF. DNA of the CDR3: TGTGCCAGCAGTTTATTCAGGGGGATAGTCGCCGGGGAGCTGTTTTTT.

This clonotype was seen repeatedly, ten times or more. CDR3 coding DNA: TGTGCCAGCAGCTTAGGGTGGGCCGACGACGAGCAGTACTTC. Protein: CASSLGWADDEQYF. V is TRBV13 and J is TRBJ2-7; no clear D gene. The CDR3 covers 14 residues. The V end was cut by 0 bases, the J end by 5 bases, with 11 bases between. CDR1 and CDR2 (germline): PRHDT, FYEKMQ (reference sequence).

This clonotype was counted a single time. This chain connects TRBV29-1 to TRBJ2-5, with 7 bases lining up with TRBD2. V gave up 7 bases and J gave up 1 base; unmatched junction bases: 12. There are 15 residues in the CDR3. CDR1 is SQVTM, CDR2 ANQGSEA, per germline. As DNA, the CDR3 is TGCAGCGCCCAGTCGGACGGGGGGATCCAAGAGACCCAGTACTTC. It codes for CSAQSDGGIQETQYF.

The table lists this clonotype with many counts. The V and J genes are TRBV12-5 and TRBJ1-2, with a tentative D call TRBD1 (5 bases). Germline V gene sequence: CDR1 LGHNT, CDR2 FRNRAP. This CDR3 has 13 amino acids. V shed 3 bases and J shed 4 bases, with 9 bases lying between them. The CDR3 sequence is CASGFGTAYGYTF. DNA of the CDR3: TGTGCTAGTGGTTTCGGGACTGCCTATGGCTACACCTTC.

This clonotype was recorded at least ten times. V gene TRBV28 combines with J gene TRBJ1-1; TRBD1 matches 7 bases. Germline CDR1 reads MDHEN; CDR2 reads SYDVKM. The CDR3 totals 13 residues. Trimming removed 6 bases from V and 3 bases from J; junction bases left unmatched: 4. In DNA, the CDR3 is TGTGCCAGCAGCGGACAGGAGGACACTGAAGCTTTCTTT. Protein product: CASSGQEDTEAFF.

This chain connects TRBV27 to TRBJ1-6; D ambiguous. In germline, CDR1 is MNHEY, CDR2 SMNVEV (reference sequence). V was cut by 3 bases and J by 9 bases, with 15 bases left in between. CDR3 length equals 15 residues. Here the CDR3 reads CASSFGRTWGSPLHF. The CDR3 nucleotides are TGTGCCAGCAGTTTCGGACGCACTTGGGGTTCACCCCTCCACTTT.

The V call is TRBV20-1, the J call TRBJ2-7, with 7 bases matching TRBD2. The V gene end was trimmed by 3 bases and the J gene end by 5 bases; junction bases not matched to a gene: 1. The germline V gene encodes CDR1 DFQATT and CDR2 SNEGSKA (reference sequence). The CDR3 contains 11 residues. CDR3 in amino acids: CSASRGDEQYF. In DNA, the CDR3 is TGCAGTGCTAGCCGGGGGGACGAGCAGTACTTC.

This clonotype appeared a few times. V usage is TRBV27 and J usage is TRBJ2-5; 9 bases align to TRBD2. Trimming at V came to 8 bases and at J to 4 bases, leaving 8 bases not matched to a gene. The CDR3 sequence is 14 residues long. The germline V gene encodes CDR1 MNHEY and CDR2 SMNVEV (reference sequence). CDR3 bases: TGTGCCAGCGGATTAGCGGGAGTAAGAGAGACCCAGTACTTC. It is translated as CASGLAGVRETQYF.

This clonotype showed up many times. An end of the junction does not agree with germline; a read error may underlie this. V is TRBV6-1 and J is TRBJ1-2; a possible D gene is TRBD1 (6 bases). Germline values: CDR1 MNHNS, CDR2 SASEGT. CDR3 length: 10 amino acids. The CDR3 sequence is CASSRTERSF. CDR3 nucleotides: TGTGCCAGCAGTCGGACAGAGAGGAGCTTC.

As for this clonotype: The junction differs from germline at one of its ends, possibly a read error. V and J are TRBV29-1 and TRBJ1-4, with 10 bases identical to TRBD1. This CDR3 contains 14 residues. Germline values: CDR1 SQVTM, CDR2 ANQGSEA. CDR3 in amino acids: CSVEGDRGGEKLFF. The CDR3 region has the DNA TGCAGCGTGGAAGGGGACAGGGGAGGTGAAAAACTGTTTTTT.

This clonotype was recorded many times. The gene calls are TRBV28 and TRBJ1-6; TRBD1 matches 7 bases. CDR3 length: 14 amino acids. V lost 5 bases to trimming and J lost 8 bases; unmatched junction nucleotides: 6. CDR1 MDHEN and CDR2 SYDVKM come from the germline V gene. The CDR3 nucleotides read TGTGCCAGCAGTGTACGACAGGGCTATTCACCCCTCCACTTT. Residues: CASSVRQGYSPLHF.

The gene calls are TRBV25-1 and TRBJ1-5; D call uncertain. V was shortened by 3 bases and J by 7 bases, with 13 bases between the two germline ends. The length of the CDR3 is 14 residues. Looked up from germline, CDR1 is MGHDK and CDR2 is SYGVNS. The DNA of the CDR3 is TGTGCCAGCAGTGACCGGGGTGGGCGGCAGCCCCAGCATTTT. Translating gives CASSDRGGRQPQHF.

This clonotype has at least ten counts. This rearrangement joins TRBV29-1 to TRBJ2-7; 9 positions agree with TRBD1. The germline gives CDR1 SQVTM, CDR2 ANQGSEA. V gave up 7 bases and J gave up 2 bases; unmatched junction bases: 9. CDR3 size: 14 residues. The CDR3 loop is CSAKDRGLAYEQYF. In DNA, the CDR3 is TGCAGCGCTAAGGACAGGGGACTCGCCTACGAGCAGTACTTC.